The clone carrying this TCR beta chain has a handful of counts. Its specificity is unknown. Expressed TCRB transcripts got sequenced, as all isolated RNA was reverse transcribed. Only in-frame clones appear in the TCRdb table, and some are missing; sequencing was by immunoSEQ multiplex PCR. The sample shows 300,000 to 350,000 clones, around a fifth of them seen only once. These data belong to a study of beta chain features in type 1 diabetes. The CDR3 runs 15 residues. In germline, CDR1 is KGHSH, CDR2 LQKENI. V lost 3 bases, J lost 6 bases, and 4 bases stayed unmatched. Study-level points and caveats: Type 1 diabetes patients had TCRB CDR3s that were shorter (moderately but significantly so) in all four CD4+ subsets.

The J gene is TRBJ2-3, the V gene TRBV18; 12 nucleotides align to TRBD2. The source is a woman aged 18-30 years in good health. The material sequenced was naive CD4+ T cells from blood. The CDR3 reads CASSPPTSGSDTQYF. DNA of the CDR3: TGTGCCAGCTCACCCCCGACTAGCGGGAGTGATACGCAGTATTTT. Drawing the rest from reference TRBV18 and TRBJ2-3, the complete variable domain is NAGVMQNPRHLVRRRGQEARLRCSPMKGHSHVYWYRQLPEEGLKFMVYLQKENIIDESGMPKERFSAEFPKEGPSILRIQQVVRGDSAAYFCASSPPTSGSDTQYFGPGTRLTVL.